This T cell receptor (beta chain) was documented in a study of OX40 agonist ivuxolimab in advanced cancers. The wider study: While on treatment, patients had intravenous ivuxolimab at 0.01 to 10 mg/kg every 2 weeks.

Trimming shortened V by 3 bases and J by 1 base, and 10 bases separated the two germline ends. The CDR3 totals 15 residues. The V gene's germline CDR1 is LNHNV and CDR2 YYDKDF (reference sequence). Sampled blood was obtained at baseline, cycle 4 day 1, and cycle 7 day 1. Sequencing used immunoSEQ multiplex PCR; TCRdb keeps in-frame clones, though not all of them. The sample consists of 50,000 to 65,000 clones, about 89% of them appearing once. The sample consisted of CD4+ or CD8+ T cells sorted from blood, taken in a trial of the OX40 agonist ivuxolimab. The genes are TRBV15 and TRBJ2-4; a weak D match, TRBD1 (6 bases). The sequence was collected from an adult with an advanced solid tumor such as melanoma, head and neck, liver or kidney cancer. CDR3 coding DNA: TGTGCCACCAGCAGCAGAACAGGGGCCAAAAACATTCAGTACTTC. It codes for CATSSRTGAKNIQYF.